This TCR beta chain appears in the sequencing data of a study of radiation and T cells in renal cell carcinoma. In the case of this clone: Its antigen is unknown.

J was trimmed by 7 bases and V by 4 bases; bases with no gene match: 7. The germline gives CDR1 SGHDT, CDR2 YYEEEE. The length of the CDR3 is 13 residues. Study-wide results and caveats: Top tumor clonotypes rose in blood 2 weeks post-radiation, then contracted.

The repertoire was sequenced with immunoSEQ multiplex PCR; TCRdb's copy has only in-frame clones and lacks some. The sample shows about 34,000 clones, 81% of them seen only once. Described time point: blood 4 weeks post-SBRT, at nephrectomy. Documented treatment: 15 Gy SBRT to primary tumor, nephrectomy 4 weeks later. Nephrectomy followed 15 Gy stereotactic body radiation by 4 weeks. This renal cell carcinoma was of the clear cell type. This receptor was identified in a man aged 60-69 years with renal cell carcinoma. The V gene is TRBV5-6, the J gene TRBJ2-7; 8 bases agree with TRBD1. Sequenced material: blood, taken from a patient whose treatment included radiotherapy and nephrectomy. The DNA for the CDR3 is TGTGCCAGCAGCACCTCGGACAGGGTAGAGCAGTACTTC. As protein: CASSTSDRVEQYF.